This T cell receptor (beta chain) was recorded in a study of blood T cells in healthy people across ages. Combining a sample-barcoded 5' primer with a J-beta primer mix, a second PCR ran for roughly 6 to 12 cycles. TCRdb reprocessed the 5' RACE reads with MiXCR, giving one entry per CDR3 protein. The table includes around 800,000 distinct CDR3 sequences, about 55% detected once. The CDR3 runs 14 residues. Trimming pared 3 bases from V and 3 bases from J, leaving 9 bases between. In germline, CDR1 is DFQATT, CDR2 SNEGSKA (reference sequence). Sample: blood. The sequence was collected from a man aged 80 or over in good health. V is TRBV20-1 and J is TRBJ1-6; D is unresolved. The CDR3 sequence: CSASMGNYNSPLHF. The CDR3 coding sequence is TGCAGTGCTAGTATGGGAAACTATAATTCACCCCTCCACTTT.